The rows below give T cell receptor beta chains drawn from one sample of a study of blood T cell repertoires in COVID-19. Assay: immunoSEQ multiplex PCR; the TCRdb copy retains only in-frame clones and omits some. The data show 200,000 to 300,000 clones, with about 85% seen just once and 3% held by the top ten. The sample consisted of peripheral blood. These TCRs come from a man aged 18 to 35 with active or convalescent COVID-19. The CDR3 runs from the conserved cysteine through the conserved F or W. Fields, in order: CDR3 protein, CDR3 DNA, J gene, D gene, clone size, V gene. The D gene is left open where the match is weak. Clone size is not always given. Where it is, it says once, few, many or a class for expanded clones.

CDR3aa: CASSYSRVGYTF
CDR3nt: TGTGCCAGCAGTTACTCGAGGGTTGGCTACACCTTC
j_gene: TRBJ1-2
d_gene: -
abundance: -
v_gene: TRBV6-2/TRBV6-3

CDR3aa: CASSLDSLFYEQYF
CDR3nt: TGCGCCAGCAGCTTGGACAGCCTTTTCTACGAGCAGTACTTC
j_gene: TRBJ2-7
d_gene: -
abundance: few
v_gene: TRBV5-1

CDR3aa: CASSNGGTDRYGYTF
CDR3nt: TGTGCCAGCAGCAATGGAGGTACAGACCGTTATGGCTACACCTTC
j_gene: TRBJ1-2
d_gene: -
abundance: -
v_gene: TRBV21-1

CDR3aa: CASSARDRAFTDTQYF
CDR3nt: TGTGCCAGCAGCGCAAGGGACAGGGCTTTCACAGATACGCAGTATTTT
j_gene: TRBJ2-3
d_gene: TRBD1
abundance: -
v_gene: TRBV13

CDR3aa: CASSSWTGAVNTEAFF
CDR3nt: TGTGCCAGCAGCTCGTGGACAGGAGCCGTGAACACTGAAGCTTTCTTT
j_gene: TRBJ1-1
d_gene: TRBD1
abundance: -
v_gene: TRBV6-2/TRBV6-3

CDR3aa: CASSPGLDRTDTQYF
CDR3nt: TGTGCCAGCAGTCCCGGACTAGACCGCACAGATACGCAGTATTTT
j_gene: TRBJ2-3
d_gene: TRBD2
abundance: -
v_gene: TRBV5-6

CDR3aa: CASSPRDAQGGTQYF
CDR3nt: TGTGCCAGCAGCCCGAGGGACGCGCAGGGAGGGACCCAGTACTTC
j_gene: TRBJ2-5
d_gene: -
abundance: -
v_gene: TRBV4-2

CDR3aa: CASSRRSGGGTDTQYF
CDR3nt: TGTGCCAGCAGCCGCCGTAGCGGGGGAGGCACAGATACGCAGTATTTT
j_gene: TRBJ2-3
d_gene: TRBD2
abundance: -
v_gene: TRBV7-7

CDR3aa: CATSREHRGRGLDGYTF
CDR3nt: TGTGCCACCAGCAGAGAGCATCGCGGCAGGGGGCTTGATGGCTACACCTTC
j_gene: TRBJ1-2
d_gene: TRBD1
abundance: -
v_gene: TRBV15

CDR3aa: CASSQDLAVNIQYF
CDR3nt: TGCGCCAGCAGCCAAGATTTGGCAGTAAACATTCAGTACTTC
j_gene: TRBJ2-4
d_gene: -
abundance: -
v_gene: TRBV4-3

CDR3aa: CASTPNPQARELFF
CDR3nt: TGTGCCAGCACCCCCAACCCGCAGGCACGGGAGCTGTTTTTT
j_gene: TRBJ2-2
d_gene: -
abundance: -
v_gene: TRBV21-1

CDR3aa: CASSNTGARLEKLFF
CDR3nt: TGTGCCAGCTCAAACACAGGGGCCCGGCTGGAAAAACTGTTTTTT
j_gene: TRBJ1-4
d_gene: TRBD1
abundance: -
v_gene: TRBV18

CDR3aa: CASSDPPPSWKQYRNTIYF
CDR3nt: TGTGCCAGCAGTGACCCGCCTCCCAGCTGGAAACAGTATCGAAACACCATATATTTT
j_gene: TRBJ1-3
d_gene: -
abundance: -
v_gene: TRBV6-4

CDR3aa: CASSYHGTGVYEQYF
CDR3nt: TGTGCCAGCAGCTACCACGGGACAGGGGTTTACGAGCAGTACTTC
j_gene: TRBJ2-7
d_gene: TRBD1
abundance: -
v_gene: TRBV4-2

CDR3aa: CASRSWGGAGGEQFF
CDR3nt: TGTGCCAGCAGGAGCTGGGGAGGCGCGGGAGGCGAGCAGTTCTTC
j_gene: TRBJ2-1
d_gene: TRBD2
abundance: -
v_gene: TRBV7-2

CDR3aa: CASSAPGLDFTNYGYTF
CDR3nt: TGTGCCAGCAGCGCACCGGGACTAGATTTCACTAACTATGGCTACACCTTC
j_gene: TRBJ1-2
d_gene: -
abundance: -
v_gene: TRBV7-9

CDR3aa: CASSRDSLNTEAFF
CDR3nt: TGCGCCAGCAGCCGCGACAGTCTGAACACTGAAGCTTTCTTT
j_gene: TRBJ1-1
d_gene: -
abundance: few
v_gene: TRBV4-3

CDR3aa: CASSQSTAGGLTDTQYF
CDR3nt: TGTGCCAGCAGTCAGTCGACGGCGGGAGGACTAACGGATACGCAGTATTTT
j_gene: TRBJ2-3
d_gene: TRBD2
abundance: -
v_gene: TRBV6-6

CDR3aa: CASSRTTGTGNTIYF
CDR3nt: TGTGCCAGCAGCAGGACGACAGGGACTGGAAACACCATATATTTT
j_gene: TRBJ1-3
d_gene: TRBD1
abundance: once
v_gene: TRBV5-5

CDR3aa: CASSFEGVYGYTF
CDR3nt: TGTGCCAGCAGCTTCGAGGGCGTCTATGGCTACACCTTC
j_gene: TRBJ1-2
d_gene: -
abundance: -
v_gene: TRBV3-1/TRBV3-2

CDR3aa: CAWEGQGYGYTF
CDR3nt: TGTGCCTGGGAAGGGCAGGGCTATGGCTACACCTTC
j_gene: TRBJ1-2
d_gene: -
abundance: -
v_gene: TRBV30

CDR3aa: CASSSDAGSKLFF
CDR3nt: TGTGCCAGCAGCTCGGATGCAGGGTCGAAACTGTTTTTT
j_gene: TRBJ1-4
d_gene: -
abundance: -
v_gene: TRBV11-2

CDR3aa: CASSLRTGKGYGYTF
CDR3nt: TGTGCCAGCAGCCTCCGGACAGGGAAAGGATATGGCTACACCTTC
j_gene: TRBJ1-2
d_gene: TRBD1
abundance: -
v_gene: TRBV7-8